Listed here is a single T cell receptor beta chain. Its antigen has not been determined. Base quality data are lacking; no much larger clone is found one base away. This record belongs to a study of blood T cell repertoires in COVID-19 (TCRdb year 2020). For the study in its entirety: Collaborator samples came from the United States, Italy and Spain and covered acute and convalescent phases of COVID-19. The material from the prospective study consisted of cDNA or gDNA derived from T cells, B-cell-depleted T cells, or PBMCs. Subjects who had been exposed to COVID-19, were actively infected with it, or had recovered from it provided the deeply sampled blood TCRbeta repertoires that made up the dataset. The repertoires were made available in a free public database intended to serve as a resource for research on the immune response to SARS-CoV-2. Samples were obtained from the ongoing ImmuneRACE study (first 160 participants) and from approximately 1,200 subjects provided by 6 global collaborators. The sample metadata nearly always contained a de-identified subject ID, COVID-19 status, age in years and sex. Where available, HLA class I and class II types were taken from metadata supplied by the sample provider and were not determined by assay-based typing. Overall results and qualifications from the work: Clinical and demographic metadata were provided uncurated, with the amount varying by source and participant.

CDR1 and CDR2, looked up from the germline V gene, are MDHEN and SYDVKM. Trimming costs V 3 bases and J 8 bases, and their ends lie 17 bases apart. The CDR3 measures 15 amino acids from cysteine to phenylalanine. The CDR3 DNA has 45 bases and is translated from base 1. TCRbeta CDR3 regions were amplified from genomic DNA using the immunoSEQ Assay, a bias-controlled multiplex PCR. The authors' analysis ran thus. Within the assay, amplification of reference gene primers was used to estimate how many nucleated cells each sample contained. To quantify the absolute abundance of each unique TCRbeta CDR3 rearrangement, sequence reads were collapsed and filtered. For each sample, productive Simpson clonality was calculated as the square root of Simpson's diversity index over productive rearrangements. TCRdb holds this immuneACCESS table with in-frame rearrangements only. Some clones are missing; in checked studies, unresolved V genes explain under half, and the rest has no known cause. V and J calls and clone size come straight from that table; D and trimming were deduced from the DNA. The sample table shows around 220,000 clones, and 70% to 90% are seen once. The top ten clonotypes cover 14% to 15% of the sample.

Participants in the prospective study were enrolled through a virtual design, were aged about 18 to 90 years, and lived in fewer than 30 United States geographic areas. To assign participants to cohorts, the prospective study relied on clinical history that participants themselves reported in a screening survey and a study questionnaire. Mobile phlebotomists in the prospective study collected whole blood, serum and a nasopharyngeal or oropharyngeal swab from every participant. Participants in the prospective study had the option to provide additional blood draws and questionnaires over a roughly 2-month period. Before DNA extraction, prospective study blood samples were shipped either frozen or at room temperature.

Sequencing used PBMCs or T cells enriched from blood (not recorded which). The receptor was isolated from a woman aged 50 to 60 with acute COVID-19. Recombination linked TRBV28 to TRBJ2-1; the best D guess is TRBD2, with 5 bases matching. The nucleotide sequence reads as follows: TGTGCCAGCAGTTTGGTTTCCGGCCGGGGTGATGAGCAGTTCTTC. It encodes CASSLVSGRGDEQFF.